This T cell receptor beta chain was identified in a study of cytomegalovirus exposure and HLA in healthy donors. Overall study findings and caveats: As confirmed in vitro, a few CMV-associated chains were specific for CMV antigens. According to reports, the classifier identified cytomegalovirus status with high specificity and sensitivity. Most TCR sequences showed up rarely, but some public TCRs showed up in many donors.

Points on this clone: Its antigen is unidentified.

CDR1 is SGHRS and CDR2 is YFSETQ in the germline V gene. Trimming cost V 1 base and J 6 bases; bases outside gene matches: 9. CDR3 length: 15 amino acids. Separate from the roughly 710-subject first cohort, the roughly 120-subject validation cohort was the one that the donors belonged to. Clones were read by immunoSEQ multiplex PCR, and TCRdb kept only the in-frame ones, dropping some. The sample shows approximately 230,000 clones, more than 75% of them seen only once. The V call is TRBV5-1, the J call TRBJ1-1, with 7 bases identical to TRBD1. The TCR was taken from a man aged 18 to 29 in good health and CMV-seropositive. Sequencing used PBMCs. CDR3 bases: TGCGCCAGCAGCTTGACCGACAGGGCCGGAGCTGAAGCTTTCTTT. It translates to CASSLTDRAGAEAFF.